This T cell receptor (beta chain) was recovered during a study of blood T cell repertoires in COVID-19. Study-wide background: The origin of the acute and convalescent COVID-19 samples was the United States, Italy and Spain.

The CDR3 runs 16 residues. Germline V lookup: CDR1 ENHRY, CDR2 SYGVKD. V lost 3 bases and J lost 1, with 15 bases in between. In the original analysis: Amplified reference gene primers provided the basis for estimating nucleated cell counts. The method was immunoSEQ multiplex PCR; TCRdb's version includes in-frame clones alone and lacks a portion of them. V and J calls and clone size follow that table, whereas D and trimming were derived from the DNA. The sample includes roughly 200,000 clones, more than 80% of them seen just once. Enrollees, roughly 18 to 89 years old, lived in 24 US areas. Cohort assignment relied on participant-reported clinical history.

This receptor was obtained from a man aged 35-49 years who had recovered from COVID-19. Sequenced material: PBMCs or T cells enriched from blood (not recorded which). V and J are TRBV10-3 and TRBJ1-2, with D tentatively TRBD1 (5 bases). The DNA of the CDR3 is TGTGCCATCAGTGATGGCGGGACTCTACTTAACTATGGCTACACCTTC. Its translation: CAISDGGTLLNYGYTF.